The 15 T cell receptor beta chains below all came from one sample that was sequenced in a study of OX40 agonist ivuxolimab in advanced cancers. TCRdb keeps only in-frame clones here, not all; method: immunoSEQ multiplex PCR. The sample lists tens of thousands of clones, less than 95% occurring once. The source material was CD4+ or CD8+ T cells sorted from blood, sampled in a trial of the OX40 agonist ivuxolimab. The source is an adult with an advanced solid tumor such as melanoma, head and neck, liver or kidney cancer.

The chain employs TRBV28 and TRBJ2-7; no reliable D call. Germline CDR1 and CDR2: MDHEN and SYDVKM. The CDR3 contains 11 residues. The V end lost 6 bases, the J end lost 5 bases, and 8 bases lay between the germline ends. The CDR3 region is CASRLGNEQYF. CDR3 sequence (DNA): TGTGCCAGCAGATTAGGAAACGAGCAGTACTTC.

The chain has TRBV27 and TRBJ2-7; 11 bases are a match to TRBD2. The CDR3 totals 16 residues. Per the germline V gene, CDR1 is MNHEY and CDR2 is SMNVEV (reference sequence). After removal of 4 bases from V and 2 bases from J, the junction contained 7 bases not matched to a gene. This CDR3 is CASSSLTSGTTYEQYF. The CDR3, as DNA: TGTGCCAGCAGTTCCCTGACTAGCGGGACGACCTACGAGCAGTACTTC.

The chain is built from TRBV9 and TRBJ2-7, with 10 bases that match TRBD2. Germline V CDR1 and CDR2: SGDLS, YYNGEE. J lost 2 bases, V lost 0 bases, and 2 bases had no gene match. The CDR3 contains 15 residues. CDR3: CASSVGLAGAYEQYF. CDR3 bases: TGTGCCAGCAGCGTAGGGCTAGCGGGAGCCTACGAGCAGTACTTC. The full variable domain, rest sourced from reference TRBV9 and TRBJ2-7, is DSGVTQTPKHLITATGQRVTLRCSPRSGDLSVYWYQQSLDQGLQFLIQYYNGEERAKGNILERFSAQQFPDLHSELNLSSLELGDSALYFCASSVGLAGAYEQYFGPGTRLTVT.

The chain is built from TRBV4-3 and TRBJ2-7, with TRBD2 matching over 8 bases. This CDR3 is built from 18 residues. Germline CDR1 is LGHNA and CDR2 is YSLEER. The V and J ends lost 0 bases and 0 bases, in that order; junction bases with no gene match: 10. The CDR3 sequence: CASSQDDPSREVSYEQYF. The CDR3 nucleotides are TGCGCCAGCAGCCAAGATGACCCCTCGCGGGAGGTCTCCTACGAGCAGTACTTC.

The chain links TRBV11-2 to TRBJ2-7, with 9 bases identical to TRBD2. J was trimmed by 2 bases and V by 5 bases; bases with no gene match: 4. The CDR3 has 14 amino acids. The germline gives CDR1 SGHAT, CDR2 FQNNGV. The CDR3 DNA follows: TGTGCCAGCAGCCAGACTAGCGGTACCTACGAGCAGTACTTC. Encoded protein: CASSQTSGTYEQYF.

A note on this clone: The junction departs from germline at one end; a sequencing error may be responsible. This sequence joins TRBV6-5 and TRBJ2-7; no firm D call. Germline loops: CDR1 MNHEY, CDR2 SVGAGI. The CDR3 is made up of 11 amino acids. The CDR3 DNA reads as TGTGCCAGCAGTAACTCCTACGAGCAGTACTTC. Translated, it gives CASSNSYEQYF.

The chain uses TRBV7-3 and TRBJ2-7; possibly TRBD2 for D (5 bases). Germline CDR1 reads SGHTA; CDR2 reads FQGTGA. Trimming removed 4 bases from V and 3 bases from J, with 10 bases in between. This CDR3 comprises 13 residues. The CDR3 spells CASSSNEGYEQYF. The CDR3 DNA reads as TGTGCCAGCAGCTCAAATGAGGGCTACGAGCAGTACTTC.

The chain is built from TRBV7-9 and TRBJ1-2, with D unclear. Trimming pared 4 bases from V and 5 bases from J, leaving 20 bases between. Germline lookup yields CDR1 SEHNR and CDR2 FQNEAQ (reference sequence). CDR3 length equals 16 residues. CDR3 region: CASSYQDRYSPYGYTF. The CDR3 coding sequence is TGTGCCAGCAGCTATCAGGACCGATATTCCCCTTATGGCTACACCTTC.

CDR3 nucleotide sequence: TGTGCCAGCAGTTTTTTCCCCGACGGACAGGACAGGGATGAAAAACTGTTTTTT. Protein: CASSFFPDGQDRDEKLFF. The chain has TRBV28 and TRBJ1-4, with 8 bases that match TRBD1. The J segment lost 6 bases and the V segment lost 3 bases, leaving 15 bases of the junction unmatched. The germline V gene has CDR1 MDHEN and CDR2 SYDVKM. This CDR3 is built from 18 residues.

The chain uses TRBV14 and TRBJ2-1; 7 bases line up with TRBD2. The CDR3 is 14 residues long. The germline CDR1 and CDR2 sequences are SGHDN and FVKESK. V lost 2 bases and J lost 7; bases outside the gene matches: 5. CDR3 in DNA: TGTGCCAGCAGCCAAACCAGCGGGATTAATGAGCAGTTCTTC. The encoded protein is CASSQTSGINEQFF. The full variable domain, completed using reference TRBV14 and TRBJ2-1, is EAGVTQFPSHSVIEKGQTVTLRCDPISGHDNLYWYRRVMGKEIKFLLHFVKESKQDESGMPNNRFLAERTGGTYSTLKVQPAELEDSGVYFCASSQTSGINEQFFGPGTRLTVL.

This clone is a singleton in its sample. The CDR3 reads CASFRSSGSYEQYF. CDR3 bases: TGTGCCAGCTTTCGATCGAGTGGATCCTACGAGCAGTACTTC. The rearrangement links TRBV6-5 to TRBJ2-7; no firm D call. The germline V gene encodes CDR1 MNHEY and CDR2 SVGAGI. V was shortened by 8 bases and J by 1 base, with 15 bases between the two germline ends. The CDR3 runs to 14 residues.

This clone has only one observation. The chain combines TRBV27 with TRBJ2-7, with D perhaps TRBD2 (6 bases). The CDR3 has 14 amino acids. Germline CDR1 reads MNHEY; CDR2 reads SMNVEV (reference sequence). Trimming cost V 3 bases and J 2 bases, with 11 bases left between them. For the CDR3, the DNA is TGTGCCAGCAGTTTTCGGGGGAGCCCCTACGAGCAGTACTTC. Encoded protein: CASSFRGSPYEQYF.

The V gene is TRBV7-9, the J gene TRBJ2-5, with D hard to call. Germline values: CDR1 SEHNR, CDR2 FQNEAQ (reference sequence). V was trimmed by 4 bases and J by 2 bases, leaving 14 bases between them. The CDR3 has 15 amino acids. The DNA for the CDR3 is TGTGCCAGCAGCTCAAGTGGGCTTCCTCAAGAGACCCAGTACTTC. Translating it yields CASSSSGLPQETQYF. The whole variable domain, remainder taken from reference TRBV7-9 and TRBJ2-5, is DTGVSQNPRHKITKRGQNVTFRCDPISEHNRLYWYRQTLGQGPEFLTYFQNEAQLEKSRLLSDRFSAERPKGSFSTLEIQRTEQGDSAMYLCASSSSGLPQETQYFGPGTRLLVL.

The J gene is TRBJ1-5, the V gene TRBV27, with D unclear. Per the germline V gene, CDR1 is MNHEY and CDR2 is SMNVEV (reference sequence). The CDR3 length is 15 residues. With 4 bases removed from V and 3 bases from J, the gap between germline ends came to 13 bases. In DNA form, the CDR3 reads TGTGCCAGCAGTTCGGACCTTTTAAACAATCAGCCCCAGCATTTT. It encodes CASSSDLLNNQPQHF.

The DNA of the CDR3 is TGTGCCAGCAGCCCGAACACCGGCTACGAGCAGTACTTC. Translating it yields CASSPNTGYEQYF. The chain recombines TRBV5-4 with TRBJ2-5; D call uncertain. Matching the DNA end better, TRBJ2-7 makes the J call doubtful. Germline V gene sequence: CDR1 SGHNT, CDR2 YYREEE (reference sequence). This CDR3 is built from 13 residues.